The clone carrying this T cell receptor beta chain was observed many times. The ends were cut back, 5 bases at V and 7 bases at J, with 14 bases in the middle. Germline assignment: CDR1 SGHTA and CDR2 FQGTGA. The CDR3 has 13 residues. Researchers amplified the TCR beta CDR3 regions from RNA transcripts. The TCR CDR3 was amplified in a first-round RT-PCR using the HTBI primer set. A single record per CDR3 protein comes from TCRdb applying MiXCR to the multiplex PCR reads. Among nearly 750,000 distinct CDR3 sequences listed, approximately 36% were seen once. Each patient was aged 18 to 65 and had newly diagnosed hyperthyroidism of under 2 months' duration. The data belong to a study of T cells in Graves' hyperthyroidism and ophthalmopathy.

Material: blood. The receptor comes from a middle-aged woman with Graves' hyperthyroidism. This chain links TRBV7-3 with TRBJ1-1; possible D gene TRBD1, 6 bases. The CDR3: CASSLIGGGEAFF. The CDR3 DNA reads as TGTGCCAGCAGCCTTATTGGGGGCGGTGAAGCTTTCTTT.